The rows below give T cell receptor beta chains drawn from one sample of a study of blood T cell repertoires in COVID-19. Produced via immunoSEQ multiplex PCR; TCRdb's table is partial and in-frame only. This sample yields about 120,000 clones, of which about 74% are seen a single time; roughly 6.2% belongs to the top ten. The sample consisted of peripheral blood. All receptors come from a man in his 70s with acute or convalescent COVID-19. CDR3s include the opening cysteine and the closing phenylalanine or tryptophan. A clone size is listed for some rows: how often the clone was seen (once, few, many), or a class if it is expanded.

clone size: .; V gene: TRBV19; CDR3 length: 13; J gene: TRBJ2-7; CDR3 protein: CASRDRFHYEQYF
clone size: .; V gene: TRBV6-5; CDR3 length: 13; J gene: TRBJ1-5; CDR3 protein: CATGGNSNQPQHF
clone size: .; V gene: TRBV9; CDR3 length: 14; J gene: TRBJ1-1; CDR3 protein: CASALDGVGAEAFF
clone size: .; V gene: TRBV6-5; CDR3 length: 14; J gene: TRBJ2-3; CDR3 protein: CASMTSGGAQVQYF
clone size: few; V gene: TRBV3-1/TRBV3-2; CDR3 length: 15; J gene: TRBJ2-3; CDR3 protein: CASSQDKGGTDTQYF
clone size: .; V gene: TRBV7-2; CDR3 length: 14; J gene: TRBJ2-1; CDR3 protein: CASRSDSIYNEQFF
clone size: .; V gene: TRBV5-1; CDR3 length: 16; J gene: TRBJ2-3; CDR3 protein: CASSSGLAGGTDTQYF
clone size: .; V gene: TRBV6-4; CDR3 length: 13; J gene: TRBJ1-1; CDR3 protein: CASSLQGGTEAFF
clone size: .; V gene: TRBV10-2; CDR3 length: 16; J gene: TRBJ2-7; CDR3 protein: CASSDPVSGKSYEQYF
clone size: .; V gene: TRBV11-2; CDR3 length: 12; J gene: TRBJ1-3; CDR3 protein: CASSPVGNTIYF
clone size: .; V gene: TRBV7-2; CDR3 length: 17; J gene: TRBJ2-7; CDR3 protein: CASSWRLPRQVAYEQYF
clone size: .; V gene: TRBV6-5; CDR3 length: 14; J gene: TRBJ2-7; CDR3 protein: CASSYSSLLYEQYF
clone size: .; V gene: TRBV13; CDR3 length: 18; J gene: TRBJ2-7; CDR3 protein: CASSSRPAGTANSYEQYF
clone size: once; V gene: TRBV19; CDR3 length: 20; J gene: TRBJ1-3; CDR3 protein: CASSIYSGTGGTDSGNTIYF
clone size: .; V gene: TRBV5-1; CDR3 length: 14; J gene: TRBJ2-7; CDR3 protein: CASSYMTGSYEQYF
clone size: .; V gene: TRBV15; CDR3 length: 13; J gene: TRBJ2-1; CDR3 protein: CATSRDRTNEQFF
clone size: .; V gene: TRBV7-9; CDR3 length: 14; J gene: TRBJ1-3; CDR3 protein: CASAAVTAGNTIYF
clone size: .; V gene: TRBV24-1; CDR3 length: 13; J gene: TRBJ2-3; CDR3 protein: CATKYFSTDTQYF
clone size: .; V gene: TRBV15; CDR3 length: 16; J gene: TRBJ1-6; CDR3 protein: CATSPRQWNHNSPLHF
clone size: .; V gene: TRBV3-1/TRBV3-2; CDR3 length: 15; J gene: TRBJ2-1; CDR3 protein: CASSPQTSSYNEQFF
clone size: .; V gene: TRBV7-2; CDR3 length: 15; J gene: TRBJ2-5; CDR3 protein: CASSPRTGKEETQYF
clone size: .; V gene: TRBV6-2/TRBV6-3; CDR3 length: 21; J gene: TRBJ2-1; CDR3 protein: CASSYSTSGGRGNGSYNEQFF
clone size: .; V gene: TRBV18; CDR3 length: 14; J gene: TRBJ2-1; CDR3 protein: CASSPGRDYNEQFF
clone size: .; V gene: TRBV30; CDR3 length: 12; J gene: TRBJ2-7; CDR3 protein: CAWSGQSYEQYF
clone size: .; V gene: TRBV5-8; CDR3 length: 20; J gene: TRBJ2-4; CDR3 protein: CASSKGDRGLFGRAKNIQYF
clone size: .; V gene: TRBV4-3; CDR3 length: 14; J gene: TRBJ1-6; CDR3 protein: CASSQVPLETPLHF
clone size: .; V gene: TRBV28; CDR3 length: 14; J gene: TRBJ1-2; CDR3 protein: CASSSGGQLGGYTF
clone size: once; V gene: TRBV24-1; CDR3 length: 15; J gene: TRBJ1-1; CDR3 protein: CATSGQLQRDTEAFF
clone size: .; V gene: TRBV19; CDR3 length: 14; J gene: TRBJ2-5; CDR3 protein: CASSISGERKTQYF
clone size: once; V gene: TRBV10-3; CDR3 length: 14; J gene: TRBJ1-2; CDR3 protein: CAISDRDYGYGYTF
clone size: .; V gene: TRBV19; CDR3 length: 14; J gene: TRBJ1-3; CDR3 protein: CASSIRSSGNTIYF
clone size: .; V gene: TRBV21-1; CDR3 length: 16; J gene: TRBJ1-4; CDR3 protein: CASSKDRGQPNEKLFF
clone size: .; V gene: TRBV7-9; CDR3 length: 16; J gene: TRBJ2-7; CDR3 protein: CASSSVGTGPSYEQYF
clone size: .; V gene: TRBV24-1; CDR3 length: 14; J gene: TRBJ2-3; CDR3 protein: CATSATGDADTQYF
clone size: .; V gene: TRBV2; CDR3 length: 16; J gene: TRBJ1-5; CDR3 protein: CASSVRGTGAPQPQHF
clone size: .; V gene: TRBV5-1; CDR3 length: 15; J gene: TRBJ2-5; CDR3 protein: CASSVTQGGQETQYF
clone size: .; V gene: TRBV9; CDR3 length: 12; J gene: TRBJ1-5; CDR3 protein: CAILRLVQPQHF
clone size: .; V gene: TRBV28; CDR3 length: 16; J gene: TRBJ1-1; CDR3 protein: CASSFIVGTANTEAFF
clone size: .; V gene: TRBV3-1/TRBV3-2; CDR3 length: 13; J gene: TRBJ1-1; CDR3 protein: CASSQQGNTEAFF
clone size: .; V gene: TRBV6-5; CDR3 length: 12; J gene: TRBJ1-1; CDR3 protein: CASYRGHTEAFF
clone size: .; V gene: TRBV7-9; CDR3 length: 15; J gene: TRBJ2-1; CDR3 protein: CASSLGTSGLGEQFF
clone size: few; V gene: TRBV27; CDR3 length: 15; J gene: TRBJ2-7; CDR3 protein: CASSFGQGGSYEQYF
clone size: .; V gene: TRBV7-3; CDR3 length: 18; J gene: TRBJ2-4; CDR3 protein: CASSPQGLAGVGGNIQYF
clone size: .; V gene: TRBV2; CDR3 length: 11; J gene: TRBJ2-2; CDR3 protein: CASSFVRELFF
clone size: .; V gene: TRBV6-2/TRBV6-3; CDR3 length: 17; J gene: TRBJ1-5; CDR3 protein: CASSYGQGRYSNQPQHF
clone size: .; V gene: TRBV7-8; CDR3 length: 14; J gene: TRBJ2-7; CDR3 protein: CASSPTTGGYEQYF
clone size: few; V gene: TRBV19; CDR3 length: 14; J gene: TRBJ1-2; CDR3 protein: CASSMSGANYGYTF
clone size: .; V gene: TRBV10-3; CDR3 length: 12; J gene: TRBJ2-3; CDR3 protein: CAISVQIDTQYF
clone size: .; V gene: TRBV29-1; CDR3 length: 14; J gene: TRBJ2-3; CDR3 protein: CSVDQVGGVDTQYF
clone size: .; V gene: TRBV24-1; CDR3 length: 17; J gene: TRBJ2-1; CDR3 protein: CATSGTSGGDRHNEQFF
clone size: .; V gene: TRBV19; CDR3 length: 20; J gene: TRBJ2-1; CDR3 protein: CASSMGRWDRGQRGSNEQFF
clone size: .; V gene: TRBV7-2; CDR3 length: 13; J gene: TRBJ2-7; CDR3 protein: CASSLGGRDEQYF
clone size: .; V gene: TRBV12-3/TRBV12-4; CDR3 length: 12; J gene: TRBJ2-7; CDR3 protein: CASSRLAHEQYF
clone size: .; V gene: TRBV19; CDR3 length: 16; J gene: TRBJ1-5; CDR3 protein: CASSIFPGMGNQPQHF
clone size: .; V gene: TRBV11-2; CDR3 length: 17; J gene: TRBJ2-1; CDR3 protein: CASSLEAWAYRYNEQFF
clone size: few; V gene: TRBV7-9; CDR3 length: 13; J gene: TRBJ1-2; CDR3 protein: CASSYGTGPGYTF
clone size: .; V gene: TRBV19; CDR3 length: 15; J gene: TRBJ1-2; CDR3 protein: CASSQGASAHYGYTF
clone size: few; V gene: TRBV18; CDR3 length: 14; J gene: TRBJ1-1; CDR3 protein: CASSSGQGVTEAFF
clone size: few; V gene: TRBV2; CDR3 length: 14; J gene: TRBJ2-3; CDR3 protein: CASHLDGADGTQYF
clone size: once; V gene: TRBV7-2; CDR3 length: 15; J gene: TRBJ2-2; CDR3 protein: CASRKGSGIPGELFF